A single TCR beta chain is shown here with its context. The antigen is not known. The read ends 3 residues shy of where the CDR3 ends; the end is completed using the germline J gene. The method was immunoSEQ multiplex PCR; TCRdb's version includes in-frame clones alone and lacks a portion of them. Here the sample table reports roughly 53,000 clones. The data were taken from a study of Tregs in tolerant kidney transplant recipients. Overall study context: The nonmyeloablative bone marrow transplants came from related graft donors, with transient mixed chimerism.

Overall study findings and caveats: Biological reproducibility was not directly addressed in this study. Expanding Tregs on activated donor B cells appeared to best identify donor-specific TCRbeta clones. Antigen-driven expansion was suggested because donor-specific Tregs expanded more than all Tregs in tolerant patients.

The CDR3 is 15 amino acids. Per the germline V gene, CDR1 is SGHNT and CDR2 is YENEEA. V lost 3 bases to trimming and J lost 2 bases, with 11 bases between them. The sequenced sample was CD4+ T cells from blood, obtained before the transplant. The gene calls are TRBV11-3 and TRBJ2-1, with D tentatively TRBD2 (5 bases). This sequence originates from a human donor who received a combined kidney and bone marrow transplant. The CDR3: CASSFSSGTYNEQFF. The sequenced part of the CDR3 DNA is TGTGCCAGCAGCTTCTCCAGCGGAACCTACAATGAG.